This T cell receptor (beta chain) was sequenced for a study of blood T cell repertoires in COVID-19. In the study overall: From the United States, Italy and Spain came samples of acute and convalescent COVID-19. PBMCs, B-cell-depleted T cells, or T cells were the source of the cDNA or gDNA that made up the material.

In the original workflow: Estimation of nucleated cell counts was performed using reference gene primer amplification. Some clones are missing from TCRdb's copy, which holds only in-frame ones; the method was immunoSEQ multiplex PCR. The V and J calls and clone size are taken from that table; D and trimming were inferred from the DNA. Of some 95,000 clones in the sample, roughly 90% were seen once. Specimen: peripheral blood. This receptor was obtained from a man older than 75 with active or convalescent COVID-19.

The CDR3 nucleotides read TGTGCCAGTAGTTCAACCCGGGACAGGGTCGGCTACACCTTC. Residues: CASSSTRDRVGYTF. The V and J genes are TRBV19 and TRBJ1-2, with TRBD1 matching over 9 bases. CDR1 and CDR2 (germline): LNHDA, SQIVND (reference sequence). The ends lost 5 bases at V and 8 bases at J; junction bases unmatched: 9. This CDR3 is built from 14 residues.